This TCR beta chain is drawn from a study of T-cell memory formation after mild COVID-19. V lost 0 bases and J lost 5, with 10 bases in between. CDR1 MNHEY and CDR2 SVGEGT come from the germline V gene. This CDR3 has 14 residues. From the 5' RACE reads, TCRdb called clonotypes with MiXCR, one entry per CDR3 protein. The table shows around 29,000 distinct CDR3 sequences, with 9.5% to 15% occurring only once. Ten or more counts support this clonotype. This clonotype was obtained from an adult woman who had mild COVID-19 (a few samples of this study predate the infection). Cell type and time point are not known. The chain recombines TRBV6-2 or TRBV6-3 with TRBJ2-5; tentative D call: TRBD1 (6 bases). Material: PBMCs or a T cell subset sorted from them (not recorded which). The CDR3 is CASSYSHRDETQYF. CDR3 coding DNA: TGTGCCAGCAGTTACTCTCACAGGGATGAGACCCAGTACTTC.